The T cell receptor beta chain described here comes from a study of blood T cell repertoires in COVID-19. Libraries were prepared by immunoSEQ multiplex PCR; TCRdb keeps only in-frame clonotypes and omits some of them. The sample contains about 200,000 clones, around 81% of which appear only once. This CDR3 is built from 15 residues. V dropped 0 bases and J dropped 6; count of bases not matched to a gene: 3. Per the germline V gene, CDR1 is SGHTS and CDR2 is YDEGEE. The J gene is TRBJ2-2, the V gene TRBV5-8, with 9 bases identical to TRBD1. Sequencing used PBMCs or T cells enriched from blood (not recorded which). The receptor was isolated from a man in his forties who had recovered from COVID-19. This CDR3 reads CASSLGTGAPGELFF. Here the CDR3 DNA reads TGTGCCAGCAGCTTGGGGACAGGGGCCCCCGGGGAGCTGTTTTTT.